This T cell receptor beta chain came from a study of T cells after yellow fever vaccination. TCRdb recomputed calls from the 5' RACE reads with MiXCR, one row per CDR3 protein. This table holds hundreds of thousands of distinct CDR3 sequences, 18% found once. Findings and limits, study-wide: Contamination of FACS-sorted repertoires by abundant clonotypes from the bulk population could occur.

With regard to this clonotype: The antigen is not known.

V dropped 4 bases and J dropped 8 bases, with 15 bases sitting between them. Germline V gene data show CDR1 as SGHRS and CDR2 as YFSETQ. This CDR3 spans 13 amino acids. This chain joins TRBV5-1 and TRBJ1-2, with D perhaps TRBD1 (5 bases). The material was PBMCs, obtained before the yellow fever booster vaccination. The receptor comes from a man between 18 and 29 years old who received the YFV17D yellow fever vaccine. The DNA of the CDR3 is TGCGCCAGCAGCGTTACAGGTCTAGGAGGCTACACCTTC. Amino acids: CASSVTGLGGYTF.